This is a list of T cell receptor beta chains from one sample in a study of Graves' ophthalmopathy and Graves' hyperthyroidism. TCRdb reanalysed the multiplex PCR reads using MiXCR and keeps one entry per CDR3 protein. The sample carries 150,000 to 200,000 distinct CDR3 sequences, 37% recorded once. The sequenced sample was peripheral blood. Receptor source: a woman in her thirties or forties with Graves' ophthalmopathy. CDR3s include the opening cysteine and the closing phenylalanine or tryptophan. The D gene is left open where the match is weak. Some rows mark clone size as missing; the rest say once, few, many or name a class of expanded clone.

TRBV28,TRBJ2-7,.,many,TGTGCCAGCAGTTCGGGACACATTTACGAGCAGTACTTC,CASSSGHIYEQYF
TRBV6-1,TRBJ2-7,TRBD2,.,TGTGCCAGCAGCAGGAACGGGAGGAGCGAGCAGTACTTC,CASSRNGRSEQYF
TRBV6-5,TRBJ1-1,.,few,TGTGCCAGCAGTTACGGCAGGGTGGTCACTGAAGCTTTCTTT,CASSYGRVVTEAFF
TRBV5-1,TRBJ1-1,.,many,TGTGCCAGCAGCTTAGGGACCGAGAACACTGAAGCTTTCTTT,CASSLGTENTEAFF
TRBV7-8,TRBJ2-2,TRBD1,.,TGCGCCAGCAGCCCTCGACAGGGGGTCATCGGGGAGCTGTTTTTT,CASSPRQGVIGELFF
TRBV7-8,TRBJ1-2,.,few,TGTGCCAGCAGCTTAGCGCTCGGGGGCTTAGACTATGGCTACACCTTC,CASSLALGGLDYGYTF
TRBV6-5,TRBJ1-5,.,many,TGTGCCAGCAGTTACTACAAGAATCAGCCCCAGCATTTT,CASSYYKNQPQHF
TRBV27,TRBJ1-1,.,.,TGTGCCAGCAGTTTATCCCTTGGTTTAGGAGACACTGAAGCTTTCTTT,CASSLSLGLGDTEAFF
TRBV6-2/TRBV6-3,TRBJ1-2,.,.,TGTGCCAGCAGTTACTTCGGACAGTCCTATGGCTACACCTTC,CASSYFGQSYGYTF
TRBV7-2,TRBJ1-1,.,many,TGTGCCAGCAGCTTTGCAGGGAAAACTGAAGCTTTCTTT,CASSFAGKTEAFF
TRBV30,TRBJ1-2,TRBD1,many,TGTGCCACGACAGGGTTTCTTGGCTACACCTTC,CATTGFLGYTF
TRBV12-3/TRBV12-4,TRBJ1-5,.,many,TGTGCCAGCAGTGTGGAAGGGAACAATCAGCCCCAGCATTTT,CASSVEGNNQPQHF
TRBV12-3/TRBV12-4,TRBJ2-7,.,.,TGTGCCAGCGGGACATCCTACGAGCAGTACTTC,CASGTSYEQYF
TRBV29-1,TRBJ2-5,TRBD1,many,TGCAGCGCTCGGACAGGGTATCTGACCCAGTACTTC,CSARTGYLTQYF
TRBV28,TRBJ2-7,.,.,TGTGCCAGTGGGATTTTCTCCTACGAGCAGTACTTC,CASGIFSYEQYF
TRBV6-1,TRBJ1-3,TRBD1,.,TGTGCCAGCAGTCAGGACAGGAGCCCTGGAAACACCATATATTTT,CASSQDRSPGNTIYF
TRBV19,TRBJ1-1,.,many,TGTGCCAGTAGCCCCACCCATAGCATCGAAGCTTTCTTT,CASSPTHSIEAFF
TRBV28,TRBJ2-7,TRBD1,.,TGTGCCAGCAGTTTAGGGCTTGGGACAGGGGGAGTCGAGCAGTACTTC,CASSLGLGTGGVEQYF
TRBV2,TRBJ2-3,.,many,TGTGCCAGCAGTGAACCCTACCCCAGAGATACGCAGTATTTT,CASSEPYPRDTQYF
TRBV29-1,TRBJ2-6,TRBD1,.,TGCAGCGTTTCATCGGACAGGATCAGCTCTGGGGCCAACGTCCTGACTTTC,CSVSSDRISSGANVLTF
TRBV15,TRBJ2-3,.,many,TGTGCCACCAGCGAAGGACCCCAGGGAGGACAAGATACGCAGTATTTT,CATSEGPQGGQDTQYF
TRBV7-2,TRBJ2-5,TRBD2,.,TGTGCCAGCAGCCATGCCTGGCGGGGGGGCGGTGAGACCCAGTACTTC,CASSHAWRGGGETQYF